The clone carrying this T cell receptor (beta chain) is a singleton in its sample. The data were produced by immunoSEQ multiplex PCR, yet TCRdb's version contains in-frame clones alone and is incomplete. The sample lists 45,000 to 60,000 clones; about 93% were seen once. The CDR3 covers 12 residues. Germline V lookup: CDR1 ENHRY, CDR2 SYGVKD. V lost 10 bases and J 2 bases, leaving 11 bases between the germline ends. The entry originates in a study of control samples from healthy donors and cancer patients. The sequencing input was blood. This rearrangement joins TRBV10-3 to TRBJ1-1; D gene unclear. The clonotype was recovered from a man aged 25-45 years in good health. In DNA, the CDR3 is TGTGCCACAAAAGCGGACAACACTGAAGCTTTCTTT. Translated, it gives CATKADNTEAFF.